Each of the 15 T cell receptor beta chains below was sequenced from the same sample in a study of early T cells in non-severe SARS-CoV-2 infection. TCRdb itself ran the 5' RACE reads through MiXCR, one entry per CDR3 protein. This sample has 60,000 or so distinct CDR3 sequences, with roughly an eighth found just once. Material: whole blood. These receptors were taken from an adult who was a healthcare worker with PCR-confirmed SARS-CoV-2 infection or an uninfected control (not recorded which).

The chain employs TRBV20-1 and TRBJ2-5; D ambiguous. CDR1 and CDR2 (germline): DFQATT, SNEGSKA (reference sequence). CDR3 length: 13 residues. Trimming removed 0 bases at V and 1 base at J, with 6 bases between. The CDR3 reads CSARDVSQETQYF. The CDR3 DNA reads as TGCAGTGCTAGAGATGTCAGCCAAGAGACCCAGTACTTC.

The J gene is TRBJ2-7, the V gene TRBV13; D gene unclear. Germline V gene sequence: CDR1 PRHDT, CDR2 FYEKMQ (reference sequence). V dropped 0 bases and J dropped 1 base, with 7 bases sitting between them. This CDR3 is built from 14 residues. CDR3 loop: CASSLGARSYEQYF. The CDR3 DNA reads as TGTGCCAGCAGCTTAGGCGCCAGGTCCTACGAGCAGTACTTC.

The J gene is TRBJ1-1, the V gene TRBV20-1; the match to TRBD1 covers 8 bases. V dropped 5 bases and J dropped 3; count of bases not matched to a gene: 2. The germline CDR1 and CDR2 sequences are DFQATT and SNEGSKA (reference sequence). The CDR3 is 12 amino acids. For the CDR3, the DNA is TGCAGTGCTCCGACAGGGGACACTGAAGCTTTCTTT. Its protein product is CSAPTGDTEAFF.

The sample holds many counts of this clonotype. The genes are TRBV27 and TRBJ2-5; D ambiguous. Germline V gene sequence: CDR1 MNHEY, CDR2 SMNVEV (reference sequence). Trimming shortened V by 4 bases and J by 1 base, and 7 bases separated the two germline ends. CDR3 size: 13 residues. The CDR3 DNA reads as TGTGCCAGCAGTTCCGGCTTCCAAGAGACCCAGTACTTC. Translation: CASSSGFQETQYF.

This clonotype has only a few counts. The CDR3 DNA sequence: TGCAGTGCTAGTCAGGGGGCGACCAATGAAAAACTGTTTTTT. It yields the protein CSASQGATNEKLFF. This chain connects TRBV20-1 to TRBJ1-4; TRBD1 aligns across 8 bases. The CDR3 consists of 14 residues. Losses at the gene ends were 3 bases for V and 5 bases for J; bases not matched to a gene: 5. CDR1 is DFQATT and CDR2 is SNEGSKA in the germline V gene (reference sequence).

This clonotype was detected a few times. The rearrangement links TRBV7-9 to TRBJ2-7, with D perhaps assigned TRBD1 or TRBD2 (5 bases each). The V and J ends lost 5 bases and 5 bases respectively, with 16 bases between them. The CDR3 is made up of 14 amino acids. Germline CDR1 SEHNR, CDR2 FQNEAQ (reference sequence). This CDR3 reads CASSPGPMGHEQYF. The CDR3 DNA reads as TGTGCCAGCAGCCCCGGGCCCATGGGACACGAGCAGTACTTC.

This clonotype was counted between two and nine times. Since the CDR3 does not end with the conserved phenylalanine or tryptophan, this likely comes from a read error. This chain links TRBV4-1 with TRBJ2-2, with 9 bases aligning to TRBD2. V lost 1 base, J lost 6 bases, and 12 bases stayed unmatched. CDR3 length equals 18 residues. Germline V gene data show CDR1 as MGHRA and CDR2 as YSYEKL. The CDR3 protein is CASSQALGAGGMAGELFL. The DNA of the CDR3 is TGCGCCAGCAGCCAAGCCCTTGGAGCGGGAGGCATGGCCGGGGAGCTGTTTTTG.

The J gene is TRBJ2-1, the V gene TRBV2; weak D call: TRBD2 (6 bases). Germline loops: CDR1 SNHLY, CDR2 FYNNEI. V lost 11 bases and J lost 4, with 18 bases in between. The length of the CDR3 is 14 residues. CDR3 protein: CASGSIAGYNEQFF. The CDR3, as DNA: TGTGCCTCAGGGTCCATTGCGGGGTACAATGAGCAGTTCTTC.

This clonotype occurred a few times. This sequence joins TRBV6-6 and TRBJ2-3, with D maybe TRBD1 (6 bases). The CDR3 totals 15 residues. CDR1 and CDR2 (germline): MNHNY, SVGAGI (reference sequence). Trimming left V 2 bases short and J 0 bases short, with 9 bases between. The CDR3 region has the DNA TGTGCCAGCAGTTACACCGGACAGAGCACAGATACGCAGTATTTT. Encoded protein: CASSYTGQSTDTQYF.

CDR3 loop: CASSQVGVTSGIDTQYF. For the CDR3, the DNA is TGTGCCAGCAGCCAAGTGGGAGTGACTAGCGGGATAGATACGCAGTATTTT. The rearrangement uses TRBV3-1 and TRBJ2-3; TRBD2 agrees at 11 bases. Germline V gene lookup returns CDR1 LGHDT and CDR2 YNNKEL (reference sequence). The CDR3 runs 17 residues. The ends lost 1 base at V and 5 bases at J; junction bases unmatched: 8.

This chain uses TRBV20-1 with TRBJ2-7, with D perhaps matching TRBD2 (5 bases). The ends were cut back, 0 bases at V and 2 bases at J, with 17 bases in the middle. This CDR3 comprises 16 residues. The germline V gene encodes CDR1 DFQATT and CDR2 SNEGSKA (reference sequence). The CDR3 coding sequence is TGCAGTGCTAGAGACCCCTCTAGCATACCTCCCTACGAGCAGTACTTC. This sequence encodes CSARDPSSIPPYEQYF.

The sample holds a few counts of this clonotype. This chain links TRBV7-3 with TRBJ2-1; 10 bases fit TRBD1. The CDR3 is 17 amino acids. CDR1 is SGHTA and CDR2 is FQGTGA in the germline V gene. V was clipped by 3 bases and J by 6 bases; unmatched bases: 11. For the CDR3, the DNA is TGTGCCAGCAGCTTCCCAGACAGGGGGCAGAAGGGCAATGAGCAGTTCTTC. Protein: CASSFPDRGQKGNEQFF.

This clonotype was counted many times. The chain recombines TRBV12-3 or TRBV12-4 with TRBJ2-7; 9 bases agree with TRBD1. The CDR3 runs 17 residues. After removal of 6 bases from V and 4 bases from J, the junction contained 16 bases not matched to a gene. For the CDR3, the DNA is TGTGCCAGCAGGAAGAGACGGGACAGGGATGACAGGTACGAGCAGTACTTC. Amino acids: CASRKRRDRDDRYEQYF.

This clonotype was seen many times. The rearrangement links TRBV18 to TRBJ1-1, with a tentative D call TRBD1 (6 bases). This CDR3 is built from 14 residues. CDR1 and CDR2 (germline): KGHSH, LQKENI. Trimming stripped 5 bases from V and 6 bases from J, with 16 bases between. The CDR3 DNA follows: TGTGCCAGCTCAGGGGGCGCAGTAGGCGCTGAAGCTTTCTTT. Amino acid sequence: CASSGGAVGAEAFF.

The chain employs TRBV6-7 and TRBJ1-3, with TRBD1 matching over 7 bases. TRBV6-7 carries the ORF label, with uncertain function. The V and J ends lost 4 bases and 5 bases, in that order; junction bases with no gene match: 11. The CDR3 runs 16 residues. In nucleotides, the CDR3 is TGTGCCAGCAGTTTCGACAGGGCACAACTACGAAACACCATATATTTT. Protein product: CASSFDRAQLRNTIYF.